This T cell receptor beta chain was recorded in a study of blood T cell repertoires in COVID-19. Some clones are missing from TCRdb's copy, which holds only in-frame ones; the method was immunoSEQ multiplex PCR. The sample contains under 150,000 clones, about 92% of which appear only once. This clone was seen once. The J segment lost 4 bases and the V segment lost 7 bases, leaving 7 bases of the junction unmatched. The CDR3 consists of 15 residues. Germline lookup yields CDR1 MNHEY and CDR2 SVGAGI. The origin of this receptor is a man aged 45-60 years with active COVID-19. Sequencing was carried out using peripheral blood. V is TRBV6-5 and J is TRBJ1-2, with TRBD1 identical over 12 bases. The CDR3 is CASTLGQGAIYGYTF. CDR3 coding DNA: TGTGCCAGCACTTTGGGACAGGGGGCAATCTATGGCTACACCTTC.